The 8 T cell receptor beta chains reported below all come from one sample, sequenced in a study of blood T cells in healthy people across ages. Together with a sample-barcoded 5' primer, a J-beta primer mix was included in a second PCR lasting roughly 7 to 11 cycles. TCRdb re-derived calls from the 5' RACE reads in MiXCR, one entry per CDR3 protein. The table records about 650,000 distinct CDR3 sequences, roughly 30% of them present only once. What was sequenced was blood. These receptors were obtained from a woman aged 80 or over in good health.

As regards this clonotype: Sequence at one end of the junction differs from germline and may be a read error. This sequence joins TRBV7-6 and TRBJ1-2; the D gene is possibly TRBD1 (6 bases). The CDR3 runs 12 residues. Germline-derived CDR1 and CDR2 are SGHVS and FNYEAQ. CDR3 DNA sequence: TGTGCCAGCTCTCACGAGCGGGGGGGCTGCACCTTC. Encoded protein: CASSHERGGCTF.

This rearrangement joins TRBV7-9 to TRBJ2-3; 8 bases are a match to TRBD2. The junction had 7 bases not matched to a gene; V was cut back by 3 bases and J by 2 bases. This CDR3 has 16 residues. Looked up from germline, CDR1 is SEHNR and CDR2 is FQNEAQ (reference sequence). This chain's CDR3 is CASSFIRGGTTDTQYF. In DNA form, the CDR3 reads TGTGCCAGCAGCTTTATACGGGGGGGAACCACAGATACGCAGTATTTT.

The chain joins TRBV5-1 to TRBJ1-1; D possibly corresponds to TRBD1 (6 bases). With 6 bases removed from V and 3 bases from J, the gap between germline ends came to 18 bases. There are 15 residues in the CDR3. Germline CDR1 and CDR2: SGHRS and YFSETQ. CDR3 sequence reads: CASTLGGSGDTEAFF. CDR3 in DNA: TGCGCCAGCACCCTTGGGGGGTCAGGGGACACTGAAGCTTTCTTT.

In this sample, this clonotype turned up once. Possible read error: a much larger clone is one base away. Here the CDR3 reads CASSLGPGVAQPRHF. DNA of the CDR3: TGTGCCAGCAGCTTGGGCCCTGGGGTAGCCCAGCCCCGGCATTTT. The chain recombines TRBV5-5 with TRBJ1-5; D not resolved. The CDR3 length is 15 residues. Germline V gene data show CDR1 as SGHKS and CDR2 as YYEKEE (reference sequence).

The chain joins TRBV6-5 to TRBJ2-5; D remains ambiguous. V was shortened by 7 bases and J by 5 bases, with 8 bases between the two germline ends. Germline lookup yields CDR1 MNHEY and CDR2 SVGAGI. The CDR3 is 11 residues long. The chain's CDR3 is CASTGWETQYF. In DNA form, the CDR3 reads TGTGCCAGCACGGGCTGGGAGACCCAGTACTTC.

About this clonotype: Germline is not matched at one junction end, which may reflect a read error. The rearrangement uses TRBV20-1 and TRBJ2-7; no clear D gene. TRBJ2-5 matches the DNA end more closely, so the J call is doubtful. CDR3 size: 11 residues. Germline V gene sequence: CDR1 DFQATT, CDR2 SNEGSKA (reference sequence). CDR3 nucleotide sequence: TGCAGCGCTAGGCTCTGGGAGACCCAGTACTTC. It encodes CSARLWETQYF.

This clonotype was observed at least ten times. The rearrangement uses TRBV29-1 and TRBJ1-1; D is unresolved. The germline CDR1 and CDR2 sequences are SQVTM and ANQGSEA. This CDR3 comprises 11 residues. Trimming took 7 bases from V and 6 from J, leaving 12 bases between them. The CDR3 reads CSAATGPEAFF. The CDR3 DNA is TGCAGCGCTGCTACCGGCCCTGAAGCTTTCTTT.

This clonotype has just a few counts. The rearrangement links TRBV18 to TRBJ1-1; D unclear. V was pared by 5 bases and J by 4 bases, with 8 bases between. Germline V lookup: CDR1 KGHSH, CDR2 LQKENI. CDR3 size: 12 residues. The CDR3: CASSEVGTEAFF. The DNA of the CDR3 is TGTGCCAGCTCAGAGGTTGGCACTGAAGCTTTCTTT. The complete variable domain, with remaining parts taken from reference TRBV18 and TRBJ1-1, reads NAGVMQNPRHLVRRRGQEARLRCSPMKGHSHVYWYRQLPEEGLKFMVYLQKENIIDESGMPKERFSAEFPKEGPSILRIQQVVRGDSAAYFCASSEVGTEAFFGQGTRLTVV.